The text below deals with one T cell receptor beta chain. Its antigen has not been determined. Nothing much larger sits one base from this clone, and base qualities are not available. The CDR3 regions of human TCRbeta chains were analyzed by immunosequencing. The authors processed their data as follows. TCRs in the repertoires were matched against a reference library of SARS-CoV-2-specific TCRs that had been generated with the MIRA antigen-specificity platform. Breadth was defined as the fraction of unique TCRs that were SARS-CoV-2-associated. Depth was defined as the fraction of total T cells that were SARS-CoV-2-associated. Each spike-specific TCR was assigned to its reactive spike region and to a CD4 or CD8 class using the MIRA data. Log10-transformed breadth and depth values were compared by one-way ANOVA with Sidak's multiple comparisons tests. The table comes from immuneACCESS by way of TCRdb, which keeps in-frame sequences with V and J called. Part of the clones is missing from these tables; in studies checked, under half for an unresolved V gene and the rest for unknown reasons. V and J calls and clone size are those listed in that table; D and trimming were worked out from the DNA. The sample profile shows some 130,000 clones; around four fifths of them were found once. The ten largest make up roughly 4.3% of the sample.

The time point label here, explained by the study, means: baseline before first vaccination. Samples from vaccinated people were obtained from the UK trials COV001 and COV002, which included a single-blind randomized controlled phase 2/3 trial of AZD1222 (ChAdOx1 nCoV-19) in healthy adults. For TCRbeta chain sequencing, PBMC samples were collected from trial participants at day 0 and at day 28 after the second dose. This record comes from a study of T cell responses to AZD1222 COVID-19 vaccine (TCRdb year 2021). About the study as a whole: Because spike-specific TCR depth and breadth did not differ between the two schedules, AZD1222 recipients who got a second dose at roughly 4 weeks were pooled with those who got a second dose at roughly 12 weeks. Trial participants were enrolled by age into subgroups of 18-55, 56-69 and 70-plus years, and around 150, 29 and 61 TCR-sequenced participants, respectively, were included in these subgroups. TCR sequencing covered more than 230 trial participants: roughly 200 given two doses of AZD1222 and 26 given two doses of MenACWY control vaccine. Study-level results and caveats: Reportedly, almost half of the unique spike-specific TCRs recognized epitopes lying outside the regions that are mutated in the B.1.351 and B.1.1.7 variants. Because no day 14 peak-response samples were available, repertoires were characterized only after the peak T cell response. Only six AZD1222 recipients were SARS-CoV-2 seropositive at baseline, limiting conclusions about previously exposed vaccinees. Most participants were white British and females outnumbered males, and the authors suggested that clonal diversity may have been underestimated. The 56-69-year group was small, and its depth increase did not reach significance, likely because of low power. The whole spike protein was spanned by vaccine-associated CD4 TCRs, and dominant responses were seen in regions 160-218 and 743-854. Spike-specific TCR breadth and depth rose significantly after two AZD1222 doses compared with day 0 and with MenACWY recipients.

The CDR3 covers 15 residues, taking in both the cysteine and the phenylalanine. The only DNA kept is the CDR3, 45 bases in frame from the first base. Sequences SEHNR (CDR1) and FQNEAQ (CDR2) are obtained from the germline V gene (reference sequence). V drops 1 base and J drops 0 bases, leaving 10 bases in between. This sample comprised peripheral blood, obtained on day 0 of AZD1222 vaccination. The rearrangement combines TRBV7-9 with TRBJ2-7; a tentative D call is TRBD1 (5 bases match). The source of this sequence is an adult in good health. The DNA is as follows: TGTGCCAGCAGCTTAGAGACAGCTAACTCCTACGAGCAGTACTTC. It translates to CASSLETANSYEQYF.